These 5 T cell receptor beta chains originate from one sample sequenced in a study of cytomegalovirus exposure and HLA in healthy donors. The primer mix had 60 Vbeta and 13 Jbeta primers. Produced via immunoSEQ multiplex PCR; TCRdb's table is partial and in-frame only. The sample has approximately 120,000 clones, around four fifths seen once. Sequences were obtained from PBMCs. These receptors were obtained from a woman aged 40 to 50 in good health and CMV-seropositive.

This chain connects TRBV28 to TRBJ2-5, with 8 bases matching TRBD2. Germline CDR1 MDHEN, CDR2 SYDVKM. The CDR3 loop spans 14 amino acids. V shed 6 bases and J 0 bases; nucleotides not matched to a gene: 3. CDR3 protein: CASSHGGDQETQYF. The CDR3 bases are TGTGCCAGCAGCCACGGGGGGGACCAAGAGACCCAGTACTTC.

This chain joins TRBV19 and TRBJ1-5, with D perhaps TRBD1 (6 bases). The CDR3 loop spans 15 amino acids. V lost 5 bases and J lost 3, with 14 bases in between. The germline V gene encodes CDR1 LNHDA and CDR2 SQIVND (reference sequence). The CDR3 loop is CASSLRRGANQPQHF. The CDR3 nucleotides are TGTGCCAGTAGTCTGAGGCGGGGGGCCAATCAGCCCCAGCATTTT. The full variable domain, with the rest looked up from reference TRBV19 and TRBJ1-5, is DGGITQSPKYLFRKEGQNVTLSCEQNLNHDAMYWYRQDPGQGLRLIYYSQIVNDFQKGDIAEGYSVSREKKESFPLTVTSAQKNPTAFYLCASSLRRGANQPQHFGDGTRLSIL.

The chain links TRBV11-2 to TRBJ2-5; D is possibly TRBD1 (6 bases). V was shortened by 1 base and J by 5 bases, with 14 bases between the two germline ends. CDR1 SGHAT and CDR2 FQNNGV come from the germline V gene. This CDR3 comprises 15 residues. The CDR3 reads CASSLATGLGETQYF. CDR3 sequence (DNA): TGTGCCAGCAGCTTAGCTACAGGGCTGGGGGAGACCCAGTACTTC.

This clone has just a few counts. V and J are TRBV6-6 and TRBJ1-1; D remains ambiguous. The germline V gene has CDR1 MNHNY and CDR2 SVGAGI (reference sequence). V lost 5 bases and J lost 1, with 11 bases in between. The CDR3 is 14 amino acids. CDR3 coding DNA: TGTGCCAGCAGTCCAAACGGGAGGAACACTGAAGCTTTCTTT. Translated, it gives CASSPNGRNTEAFF.

This chain uses TRBV5-1 with TRBJ2-3; D is ambiguous. CDR1 is SGHRS, CDR2 YFSETQ, per germline. The CDR3 sequence is 12 residues long. Trimming stripped 1 base from V and 2 bases from J, with 2 bases between. This CDR3 reads CASSLHTDTQYF. The CDR3 nucleotides read TGCGCCAGCAGCTTGCACACAGATACGCAGTATTTT.